Below are 4 T cell receptor beta chains sequenced from a single sample in a study of cytomegalovirus exposure and HLA in healthy donors. The data were produced by immunoSEQ multiplex PCR, yet TCRdb's version contains in-frame clones alone and is incomplete. The sample gives about 160,000 clones, 75% to 90% of which show up once; more than 2% is in the top ten. The sequenced material came from PBMCs. The receptors originated from a woman in her late teens or twenties in good health and CMV-seronegative.

The rearrangement joins TRBV27 to TRBJ2-1, with a tentative D call TRBD2 (6 bases). V lost 3 bases and J 8 bases, leaving 23 bases between the germline ends. Germline V lookup: CDR1 MNHEY, CDR2 SMNVEV (reference sequence). The CDR3 loop spans 17 amino acids. CDR3 protein: CASSFGLPAGRLDEQFF. The CDR3 DNA reads as TGTGCCAGCAGTTTTGGGCTGCCGGCAGGGAGGCTGGATGAGCAGTTCTTC.

This clone was observed once. The chain links TRBV5-4 to TRBJ1-1; possible D gene TRBD1, 6 bases. The germline gives CDR1 SGHNT, CDR2 YYREEE (reference sequence). This CDR3 region has 14 residues. The V gene lost 6 bases and the J gene lost 5 bases, with 17 bases spanning the gap. CDR3 in amino acids: CASIRWGRGTEAFF. DNA of the CDR3: TGTGCCAGCATCCGGTGGGGGAGGGGGACTGAAGCTTTCTTT.

This clone was detected only a few times. The chain combines TRBV4-1 with TRBJ2-5; a weak D match, TRBD1 (6 bases). The CDR3 runs to 13 residues. Germline V gives CDR1 MGHRA, CDR2 YSYEKL. V was shortened by 4 bases and J by 5 bases, with 11 bases between the two germline ends. The CDR3 coding sequence is TGCGCCAGCAGCCCTGGAAGGGGGGAGACCCAGTACTTC. Protein product: CASSPGRGETQYF.

This chain connects TRBV2 to TRBJ2-1, with 8 bases that match TRBD2. This CDR3 region has 18 residues. V dropped 6 bases and J dropped 0; count of bases not matched to a gene: 13. Germline V CDR1 and CDR2: SNHLY, FYNNEI. This CDR3 reads CASRELRGELSSYNEQFF. Here the CDR3 DNA reads TGTGCCAGCAGAGAGTTGCGGGGGGAATTAAGCTCCTACAATGAGCAGTTCTTC.